This T cell receptor (beta chain) was sequenced during a study of PD-1 blockade in classical Hodgkin lymphoma. Whole-study results and caveats: Differences between repertoires have undefined causes, possibly disease activity or prior therapy. Before treatment, TCR diversity in newly diagnosed patients was reportedly lower than in healthy donors.

Time point reported: cycle 4 day 1 (C4D1), after five to seven weeks of nivolumab. Every patient relapsed after autologous stem cell transplantation, and brentuximab vedotin exposure varied. V was cut by 6 bases and J by 0 bases, with 12 bases left in between. This CDR3 spans 15 amino acids. Germline assignment: CDR1 ENHRY and CDR2 SYGVKD. Data came from immunoSEQ multiplex PCR; TCRdb stores just in-frame clones and leaves some out. The table lists 50,000 or so clones, 90% of them singletons. On this clone itself: Its antigen is not known.

This sample comprised peripheral blood mononuclear cells (PBMCs), obtained before the fourth cycle of nivolumab. The J gene is TRBJ2-1, the V gene TRBV10-3, with a possible D match to TRBD2 (6 bases). The receptor's source is a human donor with classical Hodgkin lymphoma. The CDR3 here is CAIRKIADSYNEQFF. As DNA, the CDR3 is TGTGCCATCAGAAAGATAGCGGACTCCTACAATGAGCAGTTCTTC.